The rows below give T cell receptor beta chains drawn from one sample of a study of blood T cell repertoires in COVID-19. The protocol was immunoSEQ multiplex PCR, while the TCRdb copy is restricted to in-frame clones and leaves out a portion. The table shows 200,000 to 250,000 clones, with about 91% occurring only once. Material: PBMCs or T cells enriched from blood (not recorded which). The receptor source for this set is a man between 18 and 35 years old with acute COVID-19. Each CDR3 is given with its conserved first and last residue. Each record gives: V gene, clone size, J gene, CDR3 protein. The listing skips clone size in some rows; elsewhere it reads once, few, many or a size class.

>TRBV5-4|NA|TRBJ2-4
CASSLGGYNIQYF
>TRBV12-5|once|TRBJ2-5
CASGSGTQYF
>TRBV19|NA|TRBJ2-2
CATKDREVTGELFF
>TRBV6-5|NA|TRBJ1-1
CASTQTGGGSEAFF
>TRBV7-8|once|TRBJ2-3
CASSFPGGTDTQYF
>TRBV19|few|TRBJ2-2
CASRRTGGGGELFF
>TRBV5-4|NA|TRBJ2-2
CASSAGTGGTGELFF
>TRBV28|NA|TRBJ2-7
CASSGASGRAFSYEQYF
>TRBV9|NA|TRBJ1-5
CASSVVYPRSNQPQHF
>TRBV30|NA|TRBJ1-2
CAWSAGGDGYTF
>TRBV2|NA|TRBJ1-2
CASSTRGGRSGYTF
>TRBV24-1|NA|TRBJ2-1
CATSDPRAGGPDEQFF
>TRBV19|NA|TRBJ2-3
CASSPLGKREGGDTQYF
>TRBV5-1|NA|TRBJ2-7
CASSPGAGAYEQYF
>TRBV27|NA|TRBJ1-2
CASSVGDGGYTF
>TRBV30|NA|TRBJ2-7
CAWSVRYEQYF
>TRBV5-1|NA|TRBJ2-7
CASSLEASGTYEQYF
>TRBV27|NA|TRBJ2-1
CASSYSSVHNEQFF
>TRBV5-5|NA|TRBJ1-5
CASSLGQGTTQPQHF
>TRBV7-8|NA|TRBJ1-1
CASSSNGKNTEAFF
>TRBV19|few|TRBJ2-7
CASSIGLASYEQYF
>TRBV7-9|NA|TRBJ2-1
CASSVSEMGVGNEQFF